The T cell receptor (beta chain) described here comes from a study of cytomegalovirus exposure and HLA in healthy donors (dated by TCRdb to the late 2010s). Describing the broader study: A later analysis indicated that the 95 to 150 validation repertoires were generated on the platform also employed for the 600 to 750 repertoires of the first cohort. The study aimed to test whether signatures of past pathogen exposure could be identified by cataloging public T cell receptors. Besides the first cohort of hundreds of subjects, a separate validation cohort made up of over 95 different subjects was used. To predict cytomegalovirus infection status, the study brought together high-throughput TCR immunosequencing, statistical association of individual TCRs with disease status, and machine learning. The paper's findings and limits, for the study overall: Three of the identified cytomegalovirus-associated TCR beta chains were confirmed in vitro to be specific for cytomegalovirus antigens. In the study, about 150 TCR beta chains were listed as associated with cytomegalovirus. The validation cohort had no HLA typing available for a later analysis, so co-occurrence within that cohort was assessed over all 110 or so repertoires. Cytomegalovirus status was reported to be diagnosed by the classifier with high specificity and sensitivity in both the original and validation cohorts. Subsequent analysis determined that TCRs grouped into clusters in the first cohort also showed a tendency toward co-occurrence across the 130 or so validation repertoires, and approximately 94% of cluster scores exceeded 0. While some public TCRs were present in many individuals, most TCR sequences turned up only very rarely across donors. It was suggested by the authors that the approach could potentially be generalized to other disease states and immunological phenotypes.

V is clipped by 4 bases and J by 2 bases, and the sequence between their germline boundaries is 9 bases long. From the cysteine through the phenylalanine, the CDR3 covers 13 amino acids. CDR3 DNA is the only sequence kept; it has 39 bases, read in frame from the first base. Reading the germline V gene (reference sequence) gives CDR1 LNHDA and CDR2 SQIVND. The receptor library was made with the immunoSEQ multiplex PCR assay. The study's own analysis went as follows. A statistical classification framework was built to diagnose cytomegalovirus status from the catalog of TCR beta chain sequences. TCRdb retrieved this table from immuneACCESS and kept in-frame rearrangements only. Not all clones are present; in checked studies, unresolved V genes account for under half, and no reason is known for the remainder. The V and J calls and clone size are taken from that table; D and trimming were inferred from the DNA. This sample has roughly 150,000 clones in its table, and around 96% of those were observed once. In total, the top ten clones hold 0.8% to 1% of the sample.

The donors belonged to the validation cohort of roughly 120 subjects, which was separate from the approximately 610-subject first cohort. A note on this clone: The clone's antigen remains unknown. It has no much larger one-base neighbor in the sample; base qualities were not kept.

The TCR sequence derives from a woman under 30 in good health and CMV-seronegative. This receptor chain uses TRBV19 and TRBJ2-7; a tentative D call is TRBD1 (5 bases match). Sequencing was done on a sample of PBMCs. The CDR3 has the sequence CASSTPTAYEQYF. The bases are TGTGCCAGTAGTACACCGACAGCCTACGAGCAGTACTTC.